This TCR beta chain is from a study of cytomegalovirus exposure and HLA in healthy donors. Study as a whole: As an earlier analysis found, 150 million to 200 million T cells yielded around 110 million unique TCR beta sequences. Study-level findings and limits: Most of the TCR beta V segments (in an earlier analysis) were productive either about 90% or about 30% of the time.

13 Jbeta primers and 60 Vbeta primers were used for the PCR. This table comes from immunoSEQ multiplex PCR, and its TCRdb copy is limited to in-frame clones, with some not included. Found here are roughly 140,000 clones, over 60% of them singletons; the top ten hold 1.5% to 2%. From germline, CDR1 is LGHNA and CDR2 YSLEER. The CDR3 sequence is 16 residues long. The V and J ends lost 4 bases and 3 bases, in that order; junction bases with no gene match: 6. Each donor was healthy, and each was a bone marrow donor. Of note for this clone: Its antigen remains unidentified.

The receptor comes from a woman between 25 and 40 years old in good health and CMV-seronegative. Sequencing was carried out using PBMCs. This chain uses TRBV4-3 with TRBJ2-7; 13 nucleotides align to TRBD2. The chain's CDR3 is CASSPRLAGGFYEQYF. The CDR3 nucleotides are TGCGCCAGCAGCCCAAGACTAGCGGGGGGCTTCTACGAGCAGTACTTC.